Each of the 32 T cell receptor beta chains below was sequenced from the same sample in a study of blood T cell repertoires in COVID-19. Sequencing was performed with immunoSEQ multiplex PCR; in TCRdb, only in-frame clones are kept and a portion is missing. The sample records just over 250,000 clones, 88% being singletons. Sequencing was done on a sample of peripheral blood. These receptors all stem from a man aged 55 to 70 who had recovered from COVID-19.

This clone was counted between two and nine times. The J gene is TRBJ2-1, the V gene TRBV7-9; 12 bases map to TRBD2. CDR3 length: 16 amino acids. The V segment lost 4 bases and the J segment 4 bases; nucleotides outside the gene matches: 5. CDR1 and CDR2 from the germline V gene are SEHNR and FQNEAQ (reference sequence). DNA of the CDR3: TGTGCCAGCAGCTATGGACTAGCGGGGAGTTACAATGAGCAGTTCTTC. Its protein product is CASSYGLAGSYNEQFF.

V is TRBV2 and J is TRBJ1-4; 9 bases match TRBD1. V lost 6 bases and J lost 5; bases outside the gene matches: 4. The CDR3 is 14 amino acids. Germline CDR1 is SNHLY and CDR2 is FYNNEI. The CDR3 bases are TGTGCCAGCAGCGTTGACAGGGGGAATGAAAAACTGTTTTTT. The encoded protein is CASSVDRGNEKLFF.

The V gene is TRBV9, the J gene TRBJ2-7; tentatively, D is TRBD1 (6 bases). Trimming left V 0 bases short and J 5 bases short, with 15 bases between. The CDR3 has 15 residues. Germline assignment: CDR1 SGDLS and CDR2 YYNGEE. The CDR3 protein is CASSVAATGIDEQYF. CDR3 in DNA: TGTGCCAGCAGCGTAGCAGCAACAGGGATCGACGAGCAGTACTTC.

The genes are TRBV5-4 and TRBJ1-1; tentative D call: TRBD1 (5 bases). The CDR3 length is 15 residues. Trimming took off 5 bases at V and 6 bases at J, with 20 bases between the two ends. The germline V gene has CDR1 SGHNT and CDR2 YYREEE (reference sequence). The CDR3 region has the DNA TGTGCCAGCAGGGGAAGAAGGGGCTCAACCTCTGAAGCTTTCTTT. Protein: CASRGRRGSTSEAFF.

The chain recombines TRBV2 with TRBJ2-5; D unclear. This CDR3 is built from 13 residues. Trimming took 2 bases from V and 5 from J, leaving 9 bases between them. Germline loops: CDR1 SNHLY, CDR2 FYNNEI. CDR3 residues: CASSENLLETQYF. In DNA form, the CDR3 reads TGTGCCAGCAGTGAAAATCTCCTGGAGACCCAGTACTTC.

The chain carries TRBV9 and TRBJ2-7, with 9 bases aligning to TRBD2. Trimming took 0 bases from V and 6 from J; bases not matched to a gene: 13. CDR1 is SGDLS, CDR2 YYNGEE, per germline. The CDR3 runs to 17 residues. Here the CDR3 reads CASSVGAGGGAPSEQYF. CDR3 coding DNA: TGTGCCAGCAGCGTAGGTGCGGGCGGGGGGGCCCCATCCGAGCAGTACTTC.

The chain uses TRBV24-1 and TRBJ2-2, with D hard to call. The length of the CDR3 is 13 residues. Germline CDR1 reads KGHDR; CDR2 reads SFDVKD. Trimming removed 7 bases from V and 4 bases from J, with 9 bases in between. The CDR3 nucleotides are TGTGCCACCAGCGCGACACCCACCGGGGAGCTGTTTTTT. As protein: CATSATPTGELFF.

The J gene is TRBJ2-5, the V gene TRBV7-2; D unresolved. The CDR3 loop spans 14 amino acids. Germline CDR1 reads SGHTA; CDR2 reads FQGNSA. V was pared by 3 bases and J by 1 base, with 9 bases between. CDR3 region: CASSLSHSQETQYF. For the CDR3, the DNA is TGTGCCAGCAGCTTGTCTCACAGCCAAGAGACCCAGTACTTC.

Written as DNA, the CDR3 is TGTGCCAGCAGTTCTTTGTATAGCAATCAGCCCCAGCATTTT. It yields the protein CASSSLYSNQPQHF. The chain has TRBV6-5 and TRBJ1-5; D unclear. V was cut by 4 bases and J by 0 bases, with 7 bases left in between. Looked up from germline, CDR1 is MNHEY and CDR2 is SVGAGI. The CDR3 runs to 14 residues.

The CDR3, as DNA: TGTGCCAGTACCTCTGGGGGGGCGCGTACCGGGGAGCTGTTTTTT. Its protein product is CASTSGGARTGELFF. The chain carries TRBV19 and TRBJ2-2, with a weak D call TRBD2 (7 bases). CDR3 length equals 15 residues. Germline V gives CDR1 LNHDA, CDR2 SQIVND (reference sequence). The V and J ends lost 7 bases and 5 bases respectively, with 17 bases between them.

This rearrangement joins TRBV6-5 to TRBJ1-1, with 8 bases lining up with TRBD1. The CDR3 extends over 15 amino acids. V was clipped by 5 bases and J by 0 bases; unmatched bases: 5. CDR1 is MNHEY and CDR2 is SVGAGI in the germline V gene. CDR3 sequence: CASSPRDRLNTEAFF. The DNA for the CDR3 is TGTGCCAGCAGTCCCCGGGACAGGCTGAACACTGAAGCTTTCTTT.

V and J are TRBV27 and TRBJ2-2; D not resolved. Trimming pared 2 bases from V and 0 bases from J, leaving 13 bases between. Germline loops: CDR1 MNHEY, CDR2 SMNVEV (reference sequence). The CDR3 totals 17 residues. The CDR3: CASSLSSRFANTGELFF. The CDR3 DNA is TGTGCCAGCAGTTTAAGTTCCAGATTCGCGAACACCGGGGAGCTGTTTTTT.

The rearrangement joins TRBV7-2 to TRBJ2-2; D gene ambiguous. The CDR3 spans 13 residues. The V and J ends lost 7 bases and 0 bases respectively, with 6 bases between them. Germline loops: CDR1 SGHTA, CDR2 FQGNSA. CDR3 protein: CASTHPNTGELFF. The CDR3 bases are TGTGCCAGCACCCATCCGAACACCGGGGAGCTGTTTTTT.

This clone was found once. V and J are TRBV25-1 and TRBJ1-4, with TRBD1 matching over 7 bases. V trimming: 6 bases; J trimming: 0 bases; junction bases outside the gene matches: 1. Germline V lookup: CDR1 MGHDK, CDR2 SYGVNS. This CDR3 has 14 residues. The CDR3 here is CASRTGPTNEKLFF. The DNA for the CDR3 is TGTGCCAGCAGGACAGGGCCAACTAATGAAAAACTGTTTTTT.

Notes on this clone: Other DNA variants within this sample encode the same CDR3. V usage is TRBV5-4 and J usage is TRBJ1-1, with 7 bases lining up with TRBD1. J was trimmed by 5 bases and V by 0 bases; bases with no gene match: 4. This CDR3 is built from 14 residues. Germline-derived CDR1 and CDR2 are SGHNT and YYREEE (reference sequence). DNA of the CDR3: TGTGCCAGCAGCTTGGGACAGGGTAGGACTGAAGCTTTCTTT. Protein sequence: CASSLGQGRTEAFF.

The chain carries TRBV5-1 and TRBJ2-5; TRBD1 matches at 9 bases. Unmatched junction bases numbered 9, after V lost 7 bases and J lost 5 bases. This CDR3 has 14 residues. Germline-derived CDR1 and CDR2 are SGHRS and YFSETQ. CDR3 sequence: CASGPGQGFETQYF. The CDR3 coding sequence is TGCGCCAGCGGGCCGGGACAGGGTTTTGAGACCCAGTACTTC.

In nucleotides, the CDR3 is TGTGCCAGCAGCCCTACAACAGGATACAATGAGCAGTTCTTC. Its translation is CASSPTTGYNEQFF. J is TRBJ2-1 and V is TRBV7-3, with D possibly matching TRBD1 (5 bases). V lost 5 bases and J 4 bases, leaving 12 bases between the germline ends. Germline V CDR1 and CDR2: SGHTA, FQGTGA. CDR3 size: 14 residues.

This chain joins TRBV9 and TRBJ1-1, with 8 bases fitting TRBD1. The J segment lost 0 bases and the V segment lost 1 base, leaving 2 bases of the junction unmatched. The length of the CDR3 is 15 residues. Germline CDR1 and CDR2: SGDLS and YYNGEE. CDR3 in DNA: TGTGCCAGCAGCGTACAGGGGGCGGTGAACACTGAAGCTTTCTTT. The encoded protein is CASSVQGAVNTEAFF.

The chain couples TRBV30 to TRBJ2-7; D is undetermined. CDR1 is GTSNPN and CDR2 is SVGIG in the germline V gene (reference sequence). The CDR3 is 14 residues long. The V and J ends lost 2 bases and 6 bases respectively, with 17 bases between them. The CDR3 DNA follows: TGTGCCTGGAGTCCCAGCCTAGACGCGACCGAGCAGTACTTC. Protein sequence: CAWSPSLDATEQYF.

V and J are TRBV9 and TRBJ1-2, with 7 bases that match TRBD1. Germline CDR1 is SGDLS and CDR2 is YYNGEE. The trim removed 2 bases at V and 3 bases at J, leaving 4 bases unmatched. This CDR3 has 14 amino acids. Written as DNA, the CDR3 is TGTGCCAGCAGCGTCTCCGGGACAGACTATGGCTACACCTTC. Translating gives CASSVSGTDYGYTF.

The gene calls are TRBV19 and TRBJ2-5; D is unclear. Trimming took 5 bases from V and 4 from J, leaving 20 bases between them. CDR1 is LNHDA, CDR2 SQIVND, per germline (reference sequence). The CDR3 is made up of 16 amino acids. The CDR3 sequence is CASSETSRVSGETQYF. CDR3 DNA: TGTGCCAGTAGTGAAACAAGCCGAGTGTCGGGAGAGACCCAGTACTTC. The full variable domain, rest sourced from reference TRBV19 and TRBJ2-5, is DGGITQSPKYLFRKEGQNVTLSCEQNLNHDAMYWYRQDPGQGLRLIYYSQIVNDFQKGDIAEGYSVSREKKESFPLTVTSAQKNPTAFYLCASSETSRVSGETQYFGPGTRLLVL.

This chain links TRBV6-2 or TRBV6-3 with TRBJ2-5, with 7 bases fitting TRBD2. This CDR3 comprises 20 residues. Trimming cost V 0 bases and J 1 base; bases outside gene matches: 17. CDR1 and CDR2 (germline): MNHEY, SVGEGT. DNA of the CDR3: TGTGCCAGCAGTTACTCGACTGAGGCGACCGTCGGCGGGAGCCAAGAGACCCAGTACTTC. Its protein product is CASSYSTEATVGGSQETQYF.

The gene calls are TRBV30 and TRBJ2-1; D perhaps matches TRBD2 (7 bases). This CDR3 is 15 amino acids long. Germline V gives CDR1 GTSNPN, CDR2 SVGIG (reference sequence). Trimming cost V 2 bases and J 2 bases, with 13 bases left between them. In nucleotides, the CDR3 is TGTGCCTGGAGTCTTCCGGGGGGCCCCTACAATGAGCAGTTCTTC. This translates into CAWSLPGGPYNEQFF. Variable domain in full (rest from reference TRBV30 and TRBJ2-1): SQTIHQWPATLVQPVGSPLSLECTVEGTSNPNLYWYRQAAGRGLQLLFYSVGIGQISSEVPQNLSASRPQDRQFILSSKKLLLSDSGFYLCAWSLPGGPYNEQFFGPGTRLTVL.

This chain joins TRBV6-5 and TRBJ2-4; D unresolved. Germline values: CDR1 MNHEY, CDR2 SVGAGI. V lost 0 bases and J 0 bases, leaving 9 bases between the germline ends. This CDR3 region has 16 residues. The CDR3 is CASSYSRILAKNIQYF. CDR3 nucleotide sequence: TGTGCCAGCAGTTACTCGAGGATCCTAGCCAAAAACATTCAGTACTTC.

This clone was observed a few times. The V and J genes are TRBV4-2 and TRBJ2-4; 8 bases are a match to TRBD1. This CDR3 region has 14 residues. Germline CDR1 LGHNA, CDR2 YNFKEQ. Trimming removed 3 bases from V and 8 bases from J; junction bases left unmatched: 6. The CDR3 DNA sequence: TGTGCCAGCAGCCACGACAGGGGAGTGGACATTCAGTACTTC. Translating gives CASSHDRGVDIQYF.

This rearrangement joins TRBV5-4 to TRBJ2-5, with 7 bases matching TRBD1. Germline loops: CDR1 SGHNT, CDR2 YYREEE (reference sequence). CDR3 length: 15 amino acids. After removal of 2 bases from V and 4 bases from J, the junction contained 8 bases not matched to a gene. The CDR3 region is CASSLKRQGRETQYF. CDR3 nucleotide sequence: TGTGCCAGCAGCTTAAAAAGACAGGGAAGAGAGACCCAGTACTTC.

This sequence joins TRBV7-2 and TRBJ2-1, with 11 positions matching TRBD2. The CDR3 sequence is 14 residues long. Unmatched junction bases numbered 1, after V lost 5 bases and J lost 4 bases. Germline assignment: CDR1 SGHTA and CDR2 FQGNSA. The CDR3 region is CASSASGGYNEQFF. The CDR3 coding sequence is TGTGCCAGCAGCGCTAGCGGGGGGTACAATGAGCAGTTCTTC.

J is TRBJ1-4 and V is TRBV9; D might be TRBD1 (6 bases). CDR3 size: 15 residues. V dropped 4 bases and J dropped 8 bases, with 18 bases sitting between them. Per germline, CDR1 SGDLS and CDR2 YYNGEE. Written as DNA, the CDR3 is TGTGCCAGCAGCCTGGAGGCGGGGGCCTTCGAAAAACTGTTTTTT. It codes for CASSLEAGAFEKLFF. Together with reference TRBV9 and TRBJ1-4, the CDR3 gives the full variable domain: DSGVTQTPKHLITATGQRVTLRCSPRSGDLSVYWYQQSLDQGLQFLIQYYNGEERAKGNILERFSAQQFPDLHSELNLSSLELGDSALYFCASSLEAGAFEKLFFGSGTQLSVL.

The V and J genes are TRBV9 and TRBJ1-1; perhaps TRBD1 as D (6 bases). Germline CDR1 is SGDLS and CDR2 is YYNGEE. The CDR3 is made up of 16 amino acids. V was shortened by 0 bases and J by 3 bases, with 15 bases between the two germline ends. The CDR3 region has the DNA TGTGCCAGCAGCGTAGGCGGGGGCCTGGGCCACACTGAAGCTTTCTTT. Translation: CASSVGGGLGHTEAFF. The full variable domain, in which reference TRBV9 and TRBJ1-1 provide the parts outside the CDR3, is DSGVTQTPKHLITATGQRVTLRCSPRSGDLSVYWYQQSLDQGLQFLIQYYNGEERAKGNILERFSAQQFPDLHSELNLSSLELGDSALYFCASSVGGGLGHTEAFFGQGTRLTVV.

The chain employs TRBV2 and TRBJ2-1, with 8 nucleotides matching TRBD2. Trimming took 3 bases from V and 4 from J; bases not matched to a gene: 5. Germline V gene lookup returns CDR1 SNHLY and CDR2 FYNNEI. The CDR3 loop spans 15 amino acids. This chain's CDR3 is CASSEYSGAYNEQFF. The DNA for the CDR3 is TGTGCCAGCAGTGAGTATAGCGGGGCTTACAATGAGCAGTTCTTC.

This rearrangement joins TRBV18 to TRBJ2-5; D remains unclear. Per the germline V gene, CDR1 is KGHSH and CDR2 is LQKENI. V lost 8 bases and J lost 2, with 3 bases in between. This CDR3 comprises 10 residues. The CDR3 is CASAQETQYF. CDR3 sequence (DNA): TGTGCCAGCGCGCAAGAGACCCAGTACTTC.

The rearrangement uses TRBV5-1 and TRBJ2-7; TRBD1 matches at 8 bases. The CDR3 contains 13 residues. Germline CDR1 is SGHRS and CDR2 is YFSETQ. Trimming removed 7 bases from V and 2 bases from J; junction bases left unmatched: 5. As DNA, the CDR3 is TGCGCCAGCCGGGGACAGGCAACCTACGAGCAGTACTTC. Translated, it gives CASRGQATYEQYF.